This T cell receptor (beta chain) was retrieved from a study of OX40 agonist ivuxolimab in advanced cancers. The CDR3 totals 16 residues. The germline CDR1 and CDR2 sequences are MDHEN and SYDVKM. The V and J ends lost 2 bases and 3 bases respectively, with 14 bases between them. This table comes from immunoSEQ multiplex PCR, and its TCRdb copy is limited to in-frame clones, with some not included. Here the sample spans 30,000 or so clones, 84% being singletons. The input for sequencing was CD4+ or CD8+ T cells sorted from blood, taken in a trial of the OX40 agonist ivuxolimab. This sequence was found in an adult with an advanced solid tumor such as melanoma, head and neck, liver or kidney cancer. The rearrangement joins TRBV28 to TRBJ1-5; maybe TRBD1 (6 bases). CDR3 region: CASSLKGDRYNQPQHF. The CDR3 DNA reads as TGTGCCAGCAGTTTAAAGGGAGACAGGTACAATCAGCCCCAGCATTTT. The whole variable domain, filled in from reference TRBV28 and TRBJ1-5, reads DVKVTQSSRYLVKRTGEKVFLECVQDMDHENMFWYRQDPGLGLRLIYFSYDVKMKEKGDIPEGYSVSREKKERFSLILESASTNQTSMYLCASSLKGDRYNQPQHFGDGTRLSIL.